The next 29 T cell receptor beta chains were all read from a single sample in a study of T cell clonality in common variable immunodeficiency. Measured with immunoSEQ multiplex PCR; TCRdb has only the in-frame clones, and not every one. The sample has 40,000 to 45,000 clones, none seen only once. The sequencing sample was made of peripheral blood mononuclear cells. The receptors shown here come from a person aged 18 to 75 in good health.

This clone was counted many times. The CDR3 DNA, read in part, is TGTGCCAGCAGGGGGGGGTGGGACTATGGC. Translating gives CASRGGWDYG. The full CDR3 protein reads CASRGGWDYGYTF. The rearrangement uses TRBV12-3 or TRBV12-4 and TRBJ1-2; maybe TRBD1 (5 bases). The read ends 3 residues shy of where the CDR3 ends; the end is completed using the germline J gene. This CDR3 comprises 13 residues. Trimming took 6 bases from V and 3 from J, leaving 11 bases between them.

This clone has a count of ten or more. The DNA read from the CDR3 is TGTGCCAGCAGTGAAGCGCTTCGAGGCAGGGCTCGAGGTACTGAA. Translated: CASSEALRGRARGTE. The complete CDR3 protein is CASSEALRGRARGTEAFF. The chain uses TRBV2 and TRBJ1-1, with D tentatively TRBD1 (5 bases). The read is 3 residues too short to cover the CDR3 end, so that end is filled in from the germline J gene. Germline V gene sequence: CDR1 SNHLY, CDR2 FYNNEI. The V end lost 0 bases, the J end lost 5 bases, and 22 bases lay between the germline ends. This CDR3 spans 18 amino acids.

This clone was seen repeatedly, ten times or more. The read terminates 3 residues before the CDR3 end, so the remaining end is supplied by the germline J gene. This sequence joins TRBV5-1 and TRBJ2-6, with TRBD1 identical over 10 bases. J was trimmed by 4 bases and V by 0 bases; bases with no gene match: 10. The CDR3 extends over 19 amino acids. Germline V gene data show CDR1 as SGHRS and CDR2 as YFSETQ. CDR3 region: CASSLDSRTGGKGANVLTF. The sequenced part of the CDR3 DNA is TGCGCCAGCAGCTTGGATAGTCGGACAGGGGGGAAGGGGGCCAACGTC.

This clone occurred many times. The sequence runs out 3 residues before the end of the CDR3; the remainder is reconstructed from the germline J gene. The V call is TRBV19, the J call TRBJ2-7; possibly TRBD1 for D (6 bases). Trimming shortened V by 4 bases and J by 4 bases, and 11 bases separated the two germline ends. The CDR3 loop spans 13 amino acids. Germline V gene data show CDR1 as LNHDA and CDR2 as SQIVND (reference sequence). The CDR3 here is CASSRTVGYEQYF. The CDR3 bases that were read are TGTGCCAGTAGTAGGACAGTGGGGTACGAG.

This clone occurred many times. Incomplete CDR3 DNA: TGCAGCGTTGACTCCCACCGGGACAGGGTGTCGCGCGGC. This encodes CSVDSHRDRVSRG. The complete CDR3 reads CSVDSHRDRVSRGYTF. V usage is TRBV29-1 and J usage is TRBJ1-2, with 9 bases that match TRBD1. The CDR3 end lies 3 residues beyond the end of the read and is filled in from the germline J gene. Germline values: CDR1 SQVTM, CDR2 ANQGSEA. CDR3 length: 16 residues.

This clone was seen many times. The missing CDR3 end, 3 residues past where the read stops, is filled in from the germline J gene. The chain links TRBV18 to TRBJ1-2; 9 bases are shared with TRBD1. There are 16 residues in the CDR3. The germline gives CDR1 KGHSH, CDR2 LQKENI. The CDR3 sequence: CASSPQGWGQGGGYTF. The CDR3 bases that were read are TGTGCCAGCTCACCACAAGGTTGGGGACAGGGAGGAGGC.

This clone was detected ten times or more. The CDR3 is CSAQQGTGNSPLHF. The covered CDR3 bases are TGCAGTGCACAACAGGGGACCGGTAATTCACCC. The J gene is TRBJ1-6, the V gene TRBV20-1; 7 bases are a match to TRBD1. The CDR3 end is not reached by the read, which stops 3 residues before it; the germline J gene fills it in. Trimming cost V 6 bases and J 6 bases; bases outside gene matches: 8. The CDR3 runs 14 residues. CDR1 is DFQATT and CDR2 is SNEGSKA in the germline V gene (reference sequence).

This clone occurred many times. The part of the CDR3 DNA that was read is TGTGCCAGCAGCTTAGAGGGGGGGGACACTGAA. Amino acid sequence: CASSLEGGDTE. The entire CDR3 sequence reads CASSLEGGDTEAFF. The chain combines TRBV11-3 with TRBJ1-1, with a weak D call TRBD1 (5 bases). The CDR3 end lies 3 residues beyond the end of the read and is filled in from the germline J gene. This CDR3 has 14 amino acids. The V gene lost 0 bases and the J gene lost 3 bases, with 8 bases spanning the gap. The V gene's germline CDR1 is SGHNT and CDR2 YENEEA.

Ten or more counts support this clone. The read is 3 residues too short to cover the CDR3 end, so that end is filled in from the germline J gene. The rearrangement links TRBV29-1 to TRBJ1-1, with a tentative D call TRBD1 (6 bases). The V end lost 7 bases, the J end lost 2 bases, and 8 bases lay between the germline ends. The CDR3 has 11 amino acids. Germline lookup yields CDR1 SQVTM and CDR2 ANQGSEA. CDR3 residues: CSGGGNTEAFF. The CDR3 bases that were read are TGCAGCGGCGGGGGCAACACTGAA.

Ten or more counts support this clone. With the read ending 3 residues before the CDR3 end, the germline J gene is used to fill in that end. This rearrangement joins TRBV30 to TRBJ2-1; 9 positions agree with TRBD2. V dropped 0 bases and J dropped 7; count of bases not matched to a gene: 10. Germline values: CDR1 GTSNPN, CDR2 SVGIG (reference sequence). The CDR3 length is 16 residues. Here the CDR3 reads CAWSVGAGGPSNEQFF. CDR3 DNA (partial): TGTGCCTGGAGTGTTGGCGCGGGAGGGCCCTCGAATGAG.

In regard to this clone: The sequenced fragment ends 3 residues before the CDR3 boundary, so the rest is inferred from the germline J gene. The chain couples TRBV5-8 to TRBJ2-7, with D perhaps TRBD1 (5 bases). Trimming pared 1 base from V and 5 bases from J, leaving 13 bases between. The CDR3 extends over 14 amino acids. Germline V CDR1 and CDR2: SGHTS, YDEGEE. Incomplete CDR3 DNA: TGTGCCAGCAGCTTGTTTCAGGGCCCCCACGAG. Translating gives CASSLFQGPHE. The whole CDR3 protein is CASSLFQGPHEQYF.

This clone has at least ten counts. The read terminates 3 residues ahead of where the CDR3 ends, so the germline J gene completes it. The genes are TRBV5-1 and TRBJ2-3, with TRBD1 as a possible D gene (5 bases). Trimming stripped 0 bases from V and 4 bases from J, with 12 bases between. Germline loops: CDR1 SGHRS, CDR2 YFSETQ. This CDR3 spans 15 amino acids. CDR3 bases read: TGCGCCAGCAGCTTGGTGGGGCAGTCAGCAGATACG. Protein sequence: CASSLVGQSADT. The whole CDR3 region reads CASSLVGQSADTQYF.

This clone was observed at least ten times. Read sequence stops 3 residues before the CDR3 end, and the germline J gene provides the missing end. The chain joins TRBV6-2 or TRBV6-3 to TRBJ1-2; D possibly corresponds to TRBD1 (6 bases). Trimming left V 2 bases short and J 0 bases short, with 10 bases between. Germline CDR1 MNHEY, CDR2 SVGEGT. The CDR3 is made up of 15 amino acids. The CDR3 DNA, read in part, is TGTGCCAGCAGTTACACAGGGAGGACTAACTATGGC. This encodes CASSYTGRTNYG. The complete CDR3 protein is CASSYTGRTNYGYTF.

This clone has at least ten counts. CDR3 residues: CASSYSYGNTIYF. The part of the CDR3 DNA that was read is TGTGCCAGCAGTTACTCGTATGGAAACACC. The V and J genes are TRBV6-2 or TRBV6-3 and TRBJ1-3; D not resolved. The read ends 3 residues shy of where the CDR3 ends; the end is completed using the germline J gene. Germline CDR1 and CDR2: MNHEY and SVGEGT. V dropped 0 bases and J dropped 3 bases, with 3 bases sitting between them. The CDR3 totals 13 residues.

This clone appeared many times. The read ends 3 residues early relative to the CDR3; the germline J gene fills the gap. The chain recombines TRBV29-1 with TRBJ1-2; D is ambiguous. This CDR3 is built from 11 residues. With 2 bases removed from V and 3 bases from J, the gap between germline ends came to 4 bases. CDR1 and CDR2 (germline): SQVTM, ANQGSEA. The CDR3 loop is CSVEPDYGYTF. Incomplete CDR3 DNA: TGCAGCGTTGAACCAGACTATGGC.

This clone was picked up many times. The read comes to an end 3 residues before the CDR3 does, leaving the germline J gene to fill in the end. The gene calls are TRBV18 and TRBJ1-5; the match to TRBD1 covers 7 bases. This CDR3 comprises 15 residues. J gave up 6 bases and V 6 bases, and 11 bases lay outside the gene matches. CDR1 KGHSH and CDR2 LQKENI come from the germline V gene. The CDR3 protein is CASSSATGSGQPQHF. Partial CDR3 DNA: TGTGCCAGCTCGTCCGCGACAGGGTCGGGTCAGCCC.

This clone has at least ten counts. The read gets to within 3 residues of the CDR3 end, and the germline J gene fills in the rest. This chain uses TRBV2 with TRBJ1-2, with a weak D call TRBD1 (5 bases). The CDR3 contains 14 residues. The V gene's germline CDR1 is SNHLY and CDR2 FYNNEI. V was trimmed by 6 bases and J by 7 bases, leaving 18 bases between them. Incomplete CDR3 DNA: TGTGCCAGCAGCGAGATTAGGGGAATTGGTGGC. Translated, it gives CASSEIRGIGG. The full CDR3 reads CASSEIRGIGGYTF.

This clone occurred many times. Partial CDR3 DNA: TGCGCCAGCAGCTTGGCAGAGGGCTCCTACGAG. Its translation is CASSLAEGSYE. The CDR3 in full is CASSLAEGSYEQYF. This rearrangement joins TRBV5-1 to TRBJ2-7, with a possible D match to TRBD2 (5 bases). The read falls 3 residues short of the CDR3 end, and the missing part is taken from the germline J gene. Looked up from germline, CDR1 is SGHRS and CDR2 is YFSETQ. CDR3 length: 14 amino acids. V was trimmed by 0 bases and J by 0 bases, leaving 7 bases between them. Supplemented by reference TRBV5-1 and TRBJ2-7, the full variable domain reads KAGVTQTPRYLIKTRGQQVTLSCSPISGHRSVSWYQQTPGQGLQFLFEYFSETQRNKGNFPGRFSGRQFSNSRSEMNVSTLELGDSALYLCASSLAEGSYEQYFGPGTRLTVT.

This clone was counted ten times or more. The read ends 3 residues before the CDR3 terminus; that terminus is restored from the germline J gene. The chain has TRBV4-2 and TRBJ2-5; TRBD1 agrees at 8 bases. The trim removed 0 bases at V and 5 bases at J, leaving 11 bases unmatched. The CDR3 spans 17 residues. Germline V gene lookup returns CDR1 LGHNA and CDR2 YNFKEQ. The CDR3 protein is CASSQDPDRGRTETQYF. Partial CDR3 DNA: TGTGCCAGCAGCCAAGACCCCGACAGGGGCAGGACGGAGACC.

Comments on this clone: The read stops 3 residues short of the end of the CDR3; the missing end is completed from the germline J gene. The chain couples TRBV19 to TRBJ2-5, with a possible D match to TRBD2 (6 bases). This CDR3 comprises 15 residues. Germline loops: CDR1 LNHDA, CDR2 SQIVND (reference sequence). V was pared by 3 bases and J by 1 base, with 12 bases between. The CDR3 DNA, read in part, is TGTGCCAGTAGTATTCGGGGACTCCTCCAAGAGACC. It specifies CASSIRGLLQET. The entire CDR3 sequence reads CASSIRGLLQETQYF.

At least ten counts were recorded for this clone. CDR3 in amino acids: CASNLGGGQETQYF. The sequenced part of the CDR3 DNA is TGCGCCAGCAACCTTGGGGGGGGGCAAGAGACC. The V gene is TRBV5-1, the J gene TRBJ2-5; 7 nucleotides match TRBD2. The read ends 3 residues before the CDR3 terminus; that terminus is restored from the germline J gene. Trimming removed 6 bases from V and 2 bases from J; junction bases left unmatched: 7. This CDR3 is built from 14 residues. Germline values: CDR1 SGHRS, CDR2 YFSETQ.

This clone was recorded many times. Sequencing ends 3 residues short of the CDR3 end; the germline J gene provides the rest. The V call is TRBV9, the J call TRBJ1-2; possible D gene TRBD1, 5 bases. CDR1 and CDR2 from the germline V gene are SGDLS and YYNGEE. V dropped 1 base and J dropped 2 bases, with 12 bases sitting between them. The CDR3 runs 15 residues. The CDR3 loop is CASSVHPGPNYGYTF. The sequenced part of the CDR3 DNA is TGTGCCAGCAGCGTACATCCAGGGCCCAACTATGGC. The full variable domain, rest sourced from reference TRBV9 and TRBJ1-2, is DSGVTQTPKHLITATGQRVTLRCSPRSGDLSVYWYQQSLDQGLQFLIQYYNGEERAKGNILERFSAQQFPDLHSELNLSSLELGDSALYFCASSVHPGPNYGYTFGSGTRLTVV.

The table lists this clone with many counts. The sequence runs out 3 residues before the end of the CDR3; the remainder is reconstructed from the germline J gene. The chain has TRBV7-3 and TRBJ2-3, with TRBD2 matching 7 bases. The CDR3 has 14 residues. CDR1 SGHTA and CDR2 FQGTGA come from the germline V gene. Trimming took 5 bases from V and 2 from J; bases not matched to a gene: 4. Incomplete CDR3 DNA: TGTGCCAGCAGCCAGCGGGACTTCACAGATACG. Protein product: CASSQRDFTDT. The full CDR3 sequence reads CASSQRDFTDTQYF. Full variable domain (rest looked up from reference TRBV7-3 and TRBJ2-3): GAGVSQTPSNKVTEKGKYVELRCDPISGHTALYWYRQSLGQGPEFLIYFQGTGAADDSGLPNDRFFAVRPEGSVSTLKIQRTERGDSAVYLCASSQRDFTDTQYFGPGTRLTVL.

There are many counts of this clone. Coverage ceases 3 residues before the CDR3 finishes, and the germline J gene fills in the end. V and J are TRBV5-6 and TRBJ2-2, with a weak D call TRBD2 (5 bases). This CDR3 region has 11 residues. Trimming cost V 4 bases and J 7 bases, with 5 bases left between them. Germline CDR1 is SGHDT and CDR2 is YYEEEE. Here the CDR3 reads CASSRGGELFF. The part of the CDR3 DNA that was read is TGTGCCAGCAGCCGGGGCGGGGAG.

The sample holds many counts of this clone. The read ends 3 residues shy of where the CDR3 ends; the end is completed using the germline J gene. The V call is TRBV2, the J call TRBJ2-3; D gene unclear. The CDR3 totals 11 residues. CDR1 SNHLY and CDR2 FYNNEI come from the germline V gene. Deletions cut 7 bases from V and 7 bases from J, with 9 bases between. The chain's CDR3 is CASIVYNTQYF. The CDR3 bases that were read are TGTGCCAGCATAGTTTATAATACG.

This clone was recorded many times. A read error may account for a junction end that differs from germline. With the read ending 3 residues before the CDR3 end, the germline J gene is used to fill in that end. The rearrangement joins TRBV4-2 to TRBJ1-1; no reliable D call. The CDR3 extends over 14 amino acids. Germline-derived CDR1 and CDR2 are LGHNA and YNFKEQ. The CDR3 bases that were read are TGCGCCAGCAGCCAAGATCCCAGGAACACTGAA. Translation gives CASSQDPRNTE. The entire CDR3 sequence reads CASSQDPRNTEAFF.

This clone occurred many times. Read data end 3 residues before the CDR3 end; the end is taken from the germline J gene. This chain joins TRBV7-8 and TRBJ2-3; 10 bases match TRBD2. Germline CDR1 SGHVS, CDR2 FQNEAQ. There are 16 residues in the CDR3. The J segment lost 5 bases and the V segment lost 4 bases, leaving 9 bases of the junction unmatched. The CDR3 spells CASSSGAGGFGDTQYF. Partial CDR3 DNA: TGTGCCAGCAGCTCTGGAGCGGGAGGGTTCGGAGATACG.

There are many counts of this clone. The sequence runs out 3 residues before the end of the CDR3; the remainder is reconstructed from the germline J gene. The genes are TRBV29-1 and TRBJ2-7; the D gene could be TRBD1 or TRBD2 (5 bases each). The CDR3 loop spans 13 amino acids. Per the germline V gene, CDR1 is SQVTM and CDR2 is ANQGSEA. Trimming pared 6 bases from V and 2 bases from J, leaving 14 bases between. This chain's CDR3 is CSVGQRGPYEQYF. The CDR3 DNA, read in part, is TGCAGCGTCGGCCAGAGGGGCCCCTACGAG.

This clone was observed many times. The read gets to within 3 residues of the CDR3 end, and the germline J gene fills in the rest. This chain connects TRBV20-1 to TRBJ1-1, with a tentative D call TRBD1 (5 bases). Germline V gives CDR1 DFQATT, CDR2 SNEGSKA (reference sequence). The CDR3 extends over 16 amino acids. Trimming took 0 bases from V and 1 from J, leaving 15 bases between them. CDR3: CSARDIDRTPNTEAFF. CDR3 DNA (partial): TGCAGTGCTAGAGATATTGACAGAACCCCGAACACTGAA.